This entry features one TCR beta chain sequence. The target antigen is unknown. This specimen belongs to a study of cytomegalovirus exposure and HLA in healthy donors. General observations from the study: Cytomegalovirus association was listed for approximately 150 TCR beta chains. Across donors, most TCRs were seen rarely, yet some public ones were widespread.

Repertoires were generated with immunoSEQ multiplex PCR, while TCRdb's copy carries only in-frame clones and drops some. The table includes around 140,000 clones, around 86% detected once. The CDR3 has 16 residues. V lost 6 bases, J lost 5 bases, and 20 bases lay in between. CDR1 is WSHSY and CDR2 is SAAADI in the germline V gene. This chain uses TRBV10-2 with TRBJ1-5, with D maybe TRBD1 (5 bases). The receptor was derived from a man in his late teens or twenties in good health and CMV-seropositive. The sequenced material came from PBMCs. CDR3 loop: CASSPHRGALYQPQHF. CDR3 in DNA: TGCGCCAGCAGCCCCCATCGTGGGGCCCTCTATCAGCCCCAGCATTTT.